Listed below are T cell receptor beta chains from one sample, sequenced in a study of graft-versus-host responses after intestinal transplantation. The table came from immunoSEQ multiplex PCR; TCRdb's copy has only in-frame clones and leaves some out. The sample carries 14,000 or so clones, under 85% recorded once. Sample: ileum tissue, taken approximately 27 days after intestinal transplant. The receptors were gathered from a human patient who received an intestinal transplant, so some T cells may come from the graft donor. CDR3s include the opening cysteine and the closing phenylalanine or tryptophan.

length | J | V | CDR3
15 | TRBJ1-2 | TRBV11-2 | CASSFGTPGGYGYTF
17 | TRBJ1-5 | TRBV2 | CASRRWGTVDSNQPQHF
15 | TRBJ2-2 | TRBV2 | CASIWDRGNTGELFF
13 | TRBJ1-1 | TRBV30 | CAWSLGVNTEAFF
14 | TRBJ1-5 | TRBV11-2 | CASSSGQGGQPQHF
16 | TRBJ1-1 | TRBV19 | CASSIVKHMGATEAFF
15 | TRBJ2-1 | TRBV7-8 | CASSHGQGPYNEQFF
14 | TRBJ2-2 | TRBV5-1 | CASRDTPNTGELFF
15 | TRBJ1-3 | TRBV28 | CASSAAGLSGNTIYF
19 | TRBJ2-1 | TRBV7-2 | CASTPFFLSGRAMYNEQFF
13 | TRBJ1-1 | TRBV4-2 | CASSPGRGTEAFF
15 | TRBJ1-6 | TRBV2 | CASSGPTGGNSPLHF
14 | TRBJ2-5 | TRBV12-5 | CASGPGQFGETQYF
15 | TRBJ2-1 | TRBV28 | CASSITGGSYNEQFF
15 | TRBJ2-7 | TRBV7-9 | CASSMDWGSSYEQYF
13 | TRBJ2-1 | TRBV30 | CAWTGTAYNEQFF
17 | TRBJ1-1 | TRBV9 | CASSGALEGGQNTEAFF
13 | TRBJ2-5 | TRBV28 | CASRGQGIETQYF
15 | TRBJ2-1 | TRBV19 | CASSRRGGLNNEQFF
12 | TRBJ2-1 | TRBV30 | CAWISQGNEQFF
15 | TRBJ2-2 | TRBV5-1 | CASSLAGRGTGELFF
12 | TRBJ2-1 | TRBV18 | CASSDRGLGQFF
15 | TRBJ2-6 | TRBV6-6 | CASSTGSSGANVLTF
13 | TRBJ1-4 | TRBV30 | CAWTKRLNEKLFF
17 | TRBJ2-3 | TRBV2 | CASSLLNSGRSTDTQYF
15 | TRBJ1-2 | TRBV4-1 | CASSQDHMRNYGYTF
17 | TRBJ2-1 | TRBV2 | CASSEPPLAGGLVEQFF
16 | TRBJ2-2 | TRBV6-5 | CASSYTQGGNTGELFF
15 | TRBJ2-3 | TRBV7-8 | CASRMRGGGTDTQYF
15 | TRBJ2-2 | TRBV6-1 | CASGGLGDYTGELFF
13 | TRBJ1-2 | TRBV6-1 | CASAKDSHYGYTF
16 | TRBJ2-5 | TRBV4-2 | CASSQGNSGGEETQYF
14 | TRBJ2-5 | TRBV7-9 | CTSSGSGSQETQYF
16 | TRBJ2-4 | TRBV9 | CASSVAPGGFKNIQYF
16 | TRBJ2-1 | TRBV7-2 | CASSTPGTRTHNEQFF
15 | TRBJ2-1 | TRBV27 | CASSPGTSGGNEQFF
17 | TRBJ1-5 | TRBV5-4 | CASSLTGGAYSNQPQHF
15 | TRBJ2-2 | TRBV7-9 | CASSPVTGVVGELFF
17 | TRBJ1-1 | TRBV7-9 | CASRHSEGYTMNTEAFF
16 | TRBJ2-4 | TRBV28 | CASSLLAGGPKNIQYF
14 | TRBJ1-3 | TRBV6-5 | CASSPGQGLNTIYF
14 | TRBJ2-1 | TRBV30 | CACPAAGRYNEQFF
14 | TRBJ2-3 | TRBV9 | CASGEGRSTDTQYF
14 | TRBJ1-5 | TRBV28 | CASTITGGGQPQHF
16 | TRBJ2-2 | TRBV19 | CASSISGTQNTGELFF
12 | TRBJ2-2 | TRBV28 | CASSRGSGELFF
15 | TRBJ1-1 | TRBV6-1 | CASPGGGRGNTEAFF
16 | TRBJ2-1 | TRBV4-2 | CASSPASGGDHNEQFF
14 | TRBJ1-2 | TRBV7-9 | CASSSQGYVGGYTF
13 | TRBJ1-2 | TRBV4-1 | CASSQDNGYGYTF